The source of this TCR beta chain is a study of T cells in Graves' hyperthyroidism and ophthalmopathy. This CDR3 comprises 14 residues. In germline, CDR1 is DFQATT, CDR2 SNEGSKA (reference sequence). The V and J ends lost 4 bases and 2 bases respectively, with 15 bases between them. What was amplified from RNA transcripts were TCR beta CDR3 regions. First-round RT-PCR of the TCR CDR3 relied on the HTBI primer set. TCRdb reprocessed the multiplex PCR reads with MiXCR, giving one entry per CDR3 protein. The sample has more than 600,000 distinct CDR3 sequences; less than 20% are singletons. This clonotype was counted at least ten times.

Specimen: blood. This chain joins TRBV20-1 and TRBJ2-7; D is tentatively TRBD1 or TRBD2 (5 bases each). The origin of this receptor is a man aged 18 to 30 with Graves' hyperthyroidism. CDR3 sequence (DNA): TGCAGTGCTACGCACCGGGACGAACCCTACGAGCAGTACTTC. Translated, it gives CSATHRDEPYEQYF.